This T cell receptor (beta chain) was captured in a study of early T cells in non-severe SARS-CoV-2 infection. The wider study: Unpaired chains resulted from sequencing bulk RNA of unsorted whole blood. Overall study findings and caveats: VDJdb-based annotation leaned toward anti-spike CD8 responses and missed private and CD4 specificities.

CDR1 and CDR2 from the germline V gene are MGHRA and YSYEKL. This CDR3 region has 15 residues. The V end was cut by 6 bases, the J end by 1 base, with 12 bases between. To note about this clonotype: Its cognate antigen is unknown.

TCRdb passed the 5' RACE reads through MiXCR, listing each CDR3 protein once. This repertoire shows some 61,000 distinct CDR3 sequences, around 9.3% found once; its top ten account for about a fifth. This TCR derives from an adult who was a healthcare worker with PCR-confirmed SARS-CoV-2 infection or an uninfected control (not recorded which). The sequenced sample was whole blood. The J gene is TRBJ2-2, the V gene TRBV4-1; perhaps TRBD1 as D (5 bases). In nucleotides, the CDR3 is TGCGCCAGCAGTATCAGACAGAGGAACACCGGGGAGCTGTTTTTT. It codes for CASSIRQRNTGELFF.